This TCR beta chain derives from a study of cytomegalovirus exposure and HLA in healthy donors. The study, taken as a whole, reports: Later work found that TCR association rates differed between HLA loci; DRB1 had the most and HLA-C the fewest.

Points on this clone: Antigen: not known.

PCR employed 60 Vbeta and 13 Jbeta primers. The method was immunoSEQ multiplex PCR; TCRdb's version includes in-frame clones alone and lacks a portion of them. Among roughly 200,000 clones listed, 70% to 85% were seen once. This CDR3 has 12 residues. CDR1 is GTSNPN, CDR2 SVGIG, per germline (reference sequence). With V trimmed by 1 base and J by 7 bases, 3 bases remained unmatched. This sequence originates from a man aged 40-49 years in good health and CMV-seropositive. The chain recombines TRBV30 with TRBJ2-5, with TRBD1 identical over 7 bases. The sample taken for sequencing was PBMCs. CDR3 DNA sequence: TGTGCCTGGAGTGGCTCAGGGGGGACCCAGTACTTC. This sequence encodes CAWSGSGGTQYF.